A selection of T cell receptor beta chains follows, all from one sample in a study of blood T cell repertoires in COVID-19. Libraries were prepared by immunoSEQ multiplex PCR; TCRdb keeps only in-frame clonotypes and omits some of them. Of about 370,000 clones in the sample, 89% were seen once. Sequenced material: peripheral blood. The source of these receptors is a woman between 25 and 40 years old with COVID-19, enrolled during active disease. Each CDR3 is given with its conserved first and last residue. D genes are given only for firm matches. Clone size is given for some rows only: seen once, a few or many times, or a class if the clone is expanded.

once	TRBJ2-2	TRBV5-1	.	CASTLDTSTGELFF	TGCGCCAGCACCTTAGACACCTCCACCGGGGAGCTGTTTTTT
.	TRBJ2-1	TRBV9	TRBD2	CASSVGASGPSNEQFF	TGTGCCAGCAGCGTAGGCGCTAGCGGGCCCTCGAATGAGCAGTTCTTC
.	TRBJ2-1	TRBV5-1	TRBD2	CASTRTGLADSYNEQFF	TGCGCCAGCACGCGAACTGGACTAGCGGATTCCTACAATGAGCAGTTCTTC
.	TRBJ1-1	TRBV7-9	.	CASSTAGWPEAFF	TGTGCCAGCAGCACCGCAGGGTGGCCTGAAGCTTTCTTT
once	TRBJ2-3	TRBV5-1	TRBD2	CASSLLTGGGVDTQYF	TGCGCCAGCAGCTTGTTAACGGGAGGAGGGGTAGATACGCAGTATTTT
.	TRBJ2-5	TRBV4-3	.	CASSQDLRETQYF	TGCGCCAGCAGCCAAGACCTTCGGGAGACCCAGTACTTC
.	TRBJ1-5	TRBV6-5	.	CASSSIWTVNQPQHF	TGTGCCAGCAGTTCGATTTGGACAGTCAATCAGCCCCAGCATTTT
.	TRBJ2-3	TRBV5-1	TRBD2	CASSLDGLAGASATDTQYF	TGCGCCAGCAGCTTGGACGGGCTAGCGGGGGCCTCCGCCACAGATACGCAGTATTTT
.	TRBJ2-5	TRBV7-2	TRBD1	CASSLSGQGPSQETQYF	TGTGCCAGCAGCTTATCGGGACAGGGGCCGAGTCAAGAGACCCAGTACTTC
.	TRBJ2-1	TRBV6-6	TRBD2	CASSPRGVAGGSSSYNEQFF	TGTGCCAGCAGCCCGAGGGGAGTAGCGGGGGGGAGTAGCTCCTACAATGAGCAGTTCTTC
.	TRBJ2-2	TRBV24-1	.	CATFGGNTGELFF	TGTGCCACTTTCGGGGGGAACACCGGGGAGCTGTTTTTT
.	TRBJ1-6	TRBV10-3	TRBD1	CATEDRGRNRDSPLHF	TGTGCCACCGAGGACAGGGGGCGGAATCGGGACTCACCCCTCCACTTT
.	TRBJ1-1	TRBV7-9	.	CASSFQGFAEAFF	TGTGCCAGCAGCTTCCAGGGGTTCGCTGAAGCTTTCTTT
once	TRBJ1-1	TRBV7-7	.	CASSVDRGTEAFF	TGTGCTAGCAGCGTGGACAGAGGGACTGAAGCTTTCTTT
once	TRBJ2-1	TRBV5-1	.	CASSSEGSYNEQFF	TGCGCCAGCAGCTCCGAGGGCTCCTACAATGAGCAGTTCTTC
.	TRBJ1-2	TRBV7-8	.	CASSLSPTRGQPNYGYTF	TGTGCCAGCAGCTTATCCCCCACTCGCGGACAGCCAAACTATGGCTACACCTTC
.	TRBJ2-7	TRBV19	TRBD2	CASSPAGGYEQYF	TGTGCCAGTAGTCCTGCGGGGGGCTACGAGCAGTACTTC
.	TRBJ2-7	TRBV6-2/TRBV6-3	.	CASSYPPRFLSEQYF	TGTGCCAGCAGTTACCCCCCCCGGTTCCTAAGCGAGCAGTACTTC
.	TRBJ2-5	TRBV5-1	TRBD2	CASSVSGGEETQYF	TGCGCCAGCAGCGTTAGCGGGGGGGAGGAGACCCAGTACTTC
.	TRBJ1-1	TRBV4-3	.	CASSPLGRNTEAFF	TGCGCCAGCAGCCCCCTGGGGAGGAACACTGAAGCTTTCTTT
.	TRBJ1-2	TRBV5-6	.	CASSGGQNYGYTF	TGTGCCAGCAGCGGGGGACAAAACTATGGCTACACCTTC
.	TRBJ2-1	TRBV3-1/TRBV3-2	.	CASSQAGTLWQFF	TGTGCCAGCAGCCAGGCGGGGACTCTATGGCAGTTCTTC
.	TRBJ1-6	TRBV4-1	.	CASSQEGPPLHF	TGCGCCAGCAGCCAAGAGGGCCCACCCCTCCACTTT
.	TRBJ1-2	TRBV28	TRBD1	CASTRQGAANYGYTF	TGTGCCAGCACTCGACAGGGGGCGGCTAACTATGGCTACACCTTC
.	TRBJ2-1	TRBV3-1/TRBV3-2	.	CASSQGWAGEVNEQFF	TGTGCCAGCAGCCAAGGATGGGCAGGGGAAGTGAATGAGCAGTTCTTC
.	TRBJ2-3	TRBV4-1	.	CASSQVLTDTDTQYF	TGCGCCAGCAGCCAAGTCCTAACTGATACAGATACGCAGTATTTT
.	TRBJ1-1	TRBV15	.	CATSRVRSHGGTEAFF	TGTGCCACCAGCAGAGTCCGGTCCCACGGGGGCACTGAAGCTTTCTTT
.	TRBJ2-1	TRBV5-1	TRBD2	CASSPGLAEEQFF	TGCGCCAGCAGCCCGGGACTAGCAGAGGAGCAGTTCTTC
medium-sized	TRBJ1-1	TRBV12-3/TRBV12-4	.	CASSQTENTEAFF	TGTGCCAGCAGTCAGACAGAGAACACTGAAGCTTTCTTT